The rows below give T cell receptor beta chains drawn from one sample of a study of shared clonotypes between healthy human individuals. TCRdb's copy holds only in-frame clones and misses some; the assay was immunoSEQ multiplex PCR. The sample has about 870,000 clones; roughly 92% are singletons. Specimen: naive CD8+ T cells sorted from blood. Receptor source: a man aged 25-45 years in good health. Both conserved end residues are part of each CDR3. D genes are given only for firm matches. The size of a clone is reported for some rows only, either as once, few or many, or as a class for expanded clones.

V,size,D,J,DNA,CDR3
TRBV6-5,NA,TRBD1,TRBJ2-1,TGTGCCAGCAGATTACCCGACAGGGTACATGAGCAGTTCTTC,CASRLPDRVHEQFF
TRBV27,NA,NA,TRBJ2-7,TGTGCCAGTTCCTTGGGTCTTTCCTTCAAGGAGCAGTACTTC,CASSLGLSFKEQYF
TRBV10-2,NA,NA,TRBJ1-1,TGCGCCAGCAAGATTTTTTCCGCTGTCGCTGAAGCTTTCTTT,CASKIFSAVAEAFF
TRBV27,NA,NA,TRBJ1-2,TGTGCCAGCAGCTCGCAATTACGGGATGGCTACACCTTC,CASSSQLRDGYTF
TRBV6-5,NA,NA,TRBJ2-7,TGTGCCAGCAGTTACTCGACAGGACTTCTGGCCGGGGAGCAGTACTTC,CASSYSTGLLAGEQYF
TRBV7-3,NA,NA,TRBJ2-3,TGTGCCAGCAGCTTAACGGGGTTAGATACGCAGTATTTT,CASSLTGLDTQYF
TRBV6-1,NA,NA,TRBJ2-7,TGTGCCAGCAGTGAATCCCTGTTCAGGGTTGGTTCCTACGAGCAGTACTTC,CASSESLFRVGSYEQYF
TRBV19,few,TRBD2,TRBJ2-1,TGTGCCAGTAACGATCTAGCGGGAGCCTACAATGAGCAGTTCTTC,CASNDLAGAYNEQFF
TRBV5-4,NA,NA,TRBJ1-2,TGTGCCAGCAGCTCATCCGTAGTTAAGCCTGTCGGGGGCTACACCTTC,CASSSSVVKPVGGYTF
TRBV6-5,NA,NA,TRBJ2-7,TGTGCCAGCAGTTTTGGGTCCGAGCAGTACTTC,CASSFGSEQYF
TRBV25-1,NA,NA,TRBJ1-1,TGTGCCAGCAGTGGCACGGGGGCGAGAGGCGCTGAAGCTTTCTTT,CASSGTGARGAEAFF
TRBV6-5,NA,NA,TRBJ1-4,TGTGCCAGCAGTTACTCGAACGGCCAGACCGAAAAACTGTTTTTT,CASSYSNGQTEKLFF
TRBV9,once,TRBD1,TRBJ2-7,TGTGCCAGCAGCTCCGACAGGGGGTACGAGCAGTACTTC,CASSSDRGYEQYF
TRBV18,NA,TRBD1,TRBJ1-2,TGTGCCAGCTCACCACCGGTACAGGGGGCGCCAGACTATGGCTACACCTTC,CASSPPVQGAPDYGYTF
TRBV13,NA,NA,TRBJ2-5,TGTGCCAGCAGCTTACGGGGCAGGGGGGCCAGGGAGACCCAGTACTTC,CASSLRGRGARETQYF
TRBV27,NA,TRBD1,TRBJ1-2,TGTGCCAGCAGTTCATACAGGGGGCCTAACTATGGCTACACCTTC,CASSSYRGPNYGYTF
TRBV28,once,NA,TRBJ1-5,TGTGCCAGCAGTTTTTCAGGGCGGCAGCCCCAGCATTTT,CASSFSGRQPQHF
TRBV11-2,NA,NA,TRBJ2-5,TGTGCCAGCAGCTTAGAGTTGAGCCGAGAAGAGACCCAGTACTTC,CASSLELSREETQYF
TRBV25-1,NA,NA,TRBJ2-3,TGTGCCAGCAGTGAATTCCACGGGGATACGCAGTATTTT,CASSEFHGDTQYF
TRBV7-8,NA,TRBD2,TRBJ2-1,TGTGCCAGCAGCCCCTCCCCGGGACTATTCGACAATGAGCAGTTCTTC,CASSPSPGLFDNEQFF
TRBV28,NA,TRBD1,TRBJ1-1,TGTGCCAGCACCAGGGGGCTTGGGTCCATGAACACTGAAGCTTTCTTT,CASTRGLGSMNTEAFF
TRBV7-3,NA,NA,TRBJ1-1,TGTGCCAGCAGCTCACTCCCGGGACTTCGGACTGAAGCTTTCTTT,CASSSLPGLRTEAFF
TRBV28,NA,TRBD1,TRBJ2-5,TGTGCCAGCAGTTTCCCTAGGACAGGAGAGACCCAGTACTTC,CASSFPRTGETQYF
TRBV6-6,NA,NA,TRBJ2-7,TGTGCCAGCAGCCCCCTCGCCGCGAGCCTCGAGCAGTACTTC,CASSPLAASLEQYF
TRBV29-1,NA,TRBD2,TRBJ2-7,TGCAGCGTCTCTAGCGGGCGTACCTACGAGCAGTACTTC,CSVSSGRTYEQYF
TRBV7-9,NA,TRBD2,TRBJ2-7,TGTGCCAGCAGCGCGGGGAGCGGGACTAGGGACGAGCAGTACTTC,CASSAGSGTRDEQYF
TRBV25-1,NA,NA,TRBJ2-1,TGTGCCAGCAGTGGTTCAACAGGGTACAATGAGCAGTTCTTC,CASSGSTGYNEQFF
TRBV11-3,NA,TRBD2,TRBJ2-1,TGTGCCAGCAGCTTAGATCATACTAGCGGATACAATGAGCAGTTCTTC,CASSLDHTSGYNEQFF
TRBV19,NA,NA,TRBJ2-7,TGTGCCAGTAGTATGCCCGGGACGATGAGGGAGCAGTACTTC,CASSMPGTMREQYF
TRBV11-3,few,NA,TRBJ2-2,TGTGCCAGCAGCCGGGACCTCGGGAGGAACACCGGGGAGCTGTTTTTT,CASSRDLGRNTGELFF
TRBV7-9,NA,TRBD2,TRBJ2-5,TGTGCCAGCAGCACCGGGACTAGCGGAAGTGGGGAGACCCAGTACTTC,CASSTGTSGSGETQYF
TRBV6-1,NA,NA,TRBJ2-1,TGTGCCAGCAGCGGCCTCCGGGGGTACAATGAGCAGTTCTTC,CASSGLRGYNEQFF
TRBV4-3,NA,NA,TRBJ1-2,TGCGCCAGCACCGCGGGGAGGGGTATCGAAGGGTATGGCTACACCTTC,CASTAGRGIEGYGYTF
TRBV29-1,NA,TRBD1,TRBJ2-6,TGCAGCGTATACCCGGGACAGGGCTCTGGGGCCAACGTCCTGACTTTC,CSVYPGQGSGANVLTF
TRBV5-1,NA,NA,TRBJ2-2,TGCGCCAGCAGGGGAGGTTATAACACCGGGGAGCTGTTTTTT,CASRGGYNTGELFF
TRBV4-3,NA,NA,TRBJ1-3,TGCGCCAGCAGCCAAGGCGTTTCTGGAAACACCATATATTTT,CASSQGVSGNTIYF
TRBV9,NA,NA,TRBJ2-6,TGTGCCAGCAGCGGTGGAGGTTCTGGGGCCAACGTCCTGACTTTC,CASSGGGSGANVLTF
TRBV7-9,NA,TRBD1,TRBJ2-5,TGTGCCAGCAGCCGGGTCGGGACAGACTACCAAGAGACCCAGTACTTC,CASSRVGTDYQETQYF
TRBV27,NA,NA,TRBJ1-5,TGTGCCAGCAGCTTGGCAGGGGTTAATCAGCCCCAGCATTTT,CASSLAGVNQPQHF
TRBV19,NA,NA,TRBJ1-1,TGTGCCAGTACCCCCTCAGGATTGAACACTGAAGCTTTCTTT,CASTPSGLNTEAFF
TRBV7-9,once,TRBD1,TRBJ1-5,TGTGCCAGCAGCTCGACGACAGGGAAGAATCAGCCCCAGCATTTT,CASSSTTGKNQPQHF
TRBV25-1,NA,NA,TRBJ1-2,TGTGCCAGCAAGCGGGATTTGGACTATGGCTACACCTTC,CASKRDLDYGYTF
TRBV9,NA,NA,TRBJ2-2,TGTGCCAGCAGCAATTTATGGGGTGGGAGAATAAACACCGGGGAGCTGTTTTTT,CASSNLWGGRINTGELFF
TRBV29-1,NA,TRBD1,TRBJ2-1,TGCAGCGTTGAAACACTACAGGGGAATGAGCAGTTCTTC,CSVETLQGNEQFF
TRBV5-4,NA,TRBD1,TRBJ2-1,TGTGCCAGCAGCGCCTGGACAGGGTTTGAGCAGTTCTTC,CASSAWTGFEQFF